This TCR beta chain was sequenced in a study of T cell responses to AZD1222 COVID-19 vaccine. Whole-study findings and limits: Unmutated variant regions are reportedly targeted by nearly half of spike-specific TCRs.

V was pared by 3 bases and J by 8 bases, with 14 bases between. CDR3 length equals 14 residues. Germline assignment: CDR1 PRHDT and CDR2 FYEKMQ (reference sequence). Assay used: immunoSEQ multiplex PCR; TCRdb lists only in-frame clones, some missing. This sample carries about 150,000 clones, about nine tenths of them seen once, and the ten largest clones take 3% to 4%. This clone was seen only once. Its antigen is still unknown. This clonotype originated in an adult in good health. The material sequenced was peripheral blood, taken on day 0 of MenACWY control vaccination. The chain joins TRBV13 to TRBJ2-4; D may match TRBD1 or TRBD2 (5 bases each). As DNA, the CDR3 is TGTGCCAGCAGCTTCGATTCTAGCAGGGACATTCAGTACTTC. As protein: CASSFDSSRDIQYF.